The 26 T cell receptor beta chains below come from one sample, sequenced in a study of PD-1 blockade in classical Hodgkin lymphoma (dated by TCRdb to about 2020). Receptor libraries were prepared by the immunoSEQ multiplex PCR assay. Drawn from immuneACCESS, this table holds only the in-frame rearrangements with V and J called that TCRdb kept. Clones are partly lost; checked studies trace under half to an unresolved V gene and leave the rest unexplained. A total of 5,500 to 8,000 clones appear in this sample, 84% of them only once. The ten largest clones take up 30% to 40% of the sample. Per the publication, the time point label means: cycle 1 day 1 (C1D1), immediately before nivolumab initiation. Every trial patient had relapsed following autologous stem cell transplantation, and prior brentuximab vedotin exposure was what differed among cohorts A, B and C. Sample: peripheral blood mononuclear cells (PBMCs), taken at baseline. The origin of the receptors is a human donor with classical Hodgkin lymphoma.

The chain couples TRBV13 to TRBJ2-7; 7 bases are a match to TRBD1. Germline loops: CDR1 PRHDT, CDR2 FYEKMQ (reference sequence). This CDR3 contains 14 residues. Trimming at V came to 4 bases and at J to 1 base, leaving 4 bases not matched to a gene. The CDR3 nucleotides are TGTGCCAGCAGCTGGGGACAGCTGTCCTACGAGCAGTACTTC. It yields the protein CASSWGQLSYEQYF.

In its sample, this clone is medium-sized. The CDR3 reads CATRWDRGVETQYF. CDR3 sequence (DNA): TGTGCCACCCGATGGGACAGGGGCGTGGAGACCCAGTACTTC. The J gene is TRBJ2-5, the V gene TRBV2, with 10 positions matching TRBD1. CDR3 length equals 14 residues. With 10 bases clipped from V and 5 bases from J, the junction kept 10 bases outside the gene matches. Germline CDR1 is SNHLY and CDR2 is FYNNEI.

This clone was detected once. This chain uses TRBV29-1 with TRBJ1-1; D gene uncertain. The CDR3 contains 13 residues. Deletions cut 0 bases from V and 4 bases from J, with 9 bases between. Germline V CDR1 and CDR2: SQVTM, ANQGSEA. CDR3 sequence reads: CSVEDLPGTEAFF. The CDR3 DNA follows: TGCAGCGTTGAAGATCTTCCGGGCACTGAAGCTTTCTTT.

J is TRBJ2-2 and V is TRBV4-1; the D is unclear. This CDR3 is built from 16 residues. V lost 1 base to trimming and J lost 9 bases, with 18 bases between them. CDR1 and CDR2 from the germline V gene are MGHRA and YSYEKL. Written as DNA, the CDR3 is TGCGCCAGCAGCCAAGCCAGGCGCTCGGCTGCCTGGGAGCTGTTTTTT. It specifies CASSQARRSAAWELFF.

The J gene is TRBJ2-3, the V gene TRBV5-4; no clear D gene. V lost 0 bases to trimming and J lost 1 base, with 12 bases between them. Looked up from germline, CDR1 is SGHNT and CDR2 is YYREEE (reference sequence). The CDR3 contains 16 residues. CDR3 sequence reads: CASSLAVDGGTDTQYF. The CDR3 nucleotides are TGTGCCAGCAGCTTGGCAGTGGACGGAGGCACAGATACGCAGTATTTT.

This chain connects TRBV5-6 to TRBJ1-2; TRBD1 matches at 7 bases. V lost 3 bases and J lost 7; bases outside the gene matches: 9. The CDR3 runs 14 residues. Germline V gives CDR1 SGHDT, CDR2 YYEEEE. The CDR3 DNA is TGTGCCAGCAGCTCGACAGGGACTTTGGGTGGCTACACCTTC. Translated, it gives CASSSTGTLGGYTF.

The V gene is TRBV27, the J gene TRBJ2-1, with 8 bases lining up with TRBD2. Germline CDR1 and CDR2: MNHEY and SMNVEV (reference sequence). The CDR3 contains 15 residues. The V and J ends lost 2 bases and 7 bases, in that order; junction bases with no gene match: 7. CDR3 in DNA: TGTGCCAGCAGTTTAAGGCGGGAGGAAGGAAATGAGCAGTTCTTC. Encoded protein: CASSLRREEGNEQFF.

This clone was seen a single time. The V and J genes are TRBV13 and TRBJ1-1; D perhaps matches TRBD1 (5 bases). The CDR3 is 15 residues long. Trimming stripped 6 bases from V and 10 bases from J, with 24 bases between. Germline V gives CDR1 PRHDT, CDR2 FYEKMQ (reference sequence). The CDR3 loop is CASSFWVSGPSRAFF. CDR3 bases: TGTGCCAGCAGTTTTTGGGTATCGGGGCCCTCTAGAGCTTTCTTT. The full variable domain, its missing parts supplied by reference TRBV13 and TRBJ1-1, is AAGVIQSPRHLIKEKRETATLKCYPIPRHDTVYWYQQGPGQDPQFLISFYEKMQSDKGSIPDRFSAQQFSDYHSELNMSSLELGDSALYFCASSFWVSGPSRAFFGQGTRLTVV.

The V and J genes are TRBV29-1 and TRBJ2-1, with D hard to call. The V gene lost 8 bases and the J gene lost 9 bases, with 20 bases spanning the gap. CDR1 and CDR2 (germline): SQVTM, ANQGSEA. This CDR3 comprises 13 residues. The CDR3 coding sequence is TGCAGCTTGATTAGTGGCACCCTCGGTGAGCAGTTCTTC. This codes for CSLISGTLGEQFF.

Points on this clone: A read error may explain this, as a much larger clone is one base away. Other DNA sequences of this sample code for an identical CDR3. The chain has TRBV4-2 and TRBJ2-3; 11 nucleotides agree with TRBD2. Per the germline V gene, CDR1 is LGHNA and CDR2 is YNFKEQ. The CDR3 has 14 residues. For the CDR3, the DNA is TGTGCCAGCAGCAAGACTAGCGGGATCGATACACAGTATTTT. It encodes CASSKTSGIDTQYF.

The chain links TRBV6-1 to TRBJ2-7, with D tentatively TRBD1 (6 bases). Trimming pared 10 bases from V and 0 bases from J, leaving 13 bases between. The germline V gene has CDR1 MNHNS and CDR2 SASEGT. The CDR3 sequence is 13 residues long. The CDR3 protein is CATDRDNSYEQYF. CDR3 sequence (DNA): TGTGCCACCGACCGGGACAACTCCTACGAGCAGTACTTC.

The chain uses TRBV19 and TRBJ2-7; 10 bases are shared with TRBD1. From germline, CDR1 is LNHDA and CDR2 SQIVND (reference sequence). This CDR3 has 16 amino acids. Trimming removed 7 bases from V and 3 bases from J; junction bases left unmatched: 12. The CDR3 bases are TGTGCCAGTACCCCGGACCGAGGACAGGGGGTCTACGAGCAGTACTTC. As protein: CASTPDRGQGVYEQYF.

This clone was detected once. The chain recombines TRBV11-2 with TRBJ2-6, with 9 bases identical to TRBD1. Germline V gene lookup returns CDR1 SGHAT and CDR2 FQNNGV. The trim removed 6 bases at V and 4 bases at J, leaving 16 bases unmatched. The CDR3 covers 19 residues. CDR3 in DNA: TGTGCCAGCAGTCCAATTAGGGGGACAGGGACCTCAGGGGCCAACGTCCTGACTTTC. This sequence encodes CASSPIRGTGTSGANVLTF.

CDR3 nucleotide sequence: TGTGCCAGTAGTCCCTCCCACGACAGCGGGTACTACGAGCAGTACTTC. It yields the protein CASSPSHDSGYYEQYF. This chain connects TRBV19 to TRBJ2-7, with a weak D call TRBD2 (6 bases). The V end lost 5 bases, the J end lost 3 bases, and 20 bases lay between the germline ends. This CDR3 has 16 residues. The germline V gene has CDR1 LNHDA and CDR2 SQIVND (reference sequence).

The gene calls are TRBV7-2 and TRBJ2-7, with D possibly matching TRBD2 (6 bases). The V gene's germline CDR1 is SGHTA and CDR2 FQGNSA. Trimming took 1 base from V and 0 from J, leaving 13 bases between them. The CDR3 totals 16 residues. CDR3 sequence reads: CASSLVGGGSSYEQYF. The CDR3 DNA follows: TGTGCCAGCAGCTTAGTTGGGGGAGGAAGCTCCTACGAGCAGTACTTC.

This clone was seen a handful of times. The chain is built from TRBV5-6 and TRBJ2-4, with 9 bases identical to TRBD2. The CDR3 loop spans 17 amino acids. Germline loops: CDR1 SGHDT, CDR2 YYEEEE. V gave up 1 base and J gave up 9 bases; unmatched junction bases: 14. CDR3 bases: TGTGCCAGCAGCTTGAGGTCGGGACTAGCACGATGGAGCATTCAGTACTTC. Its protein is CASSLRSGLARWSIQYF.

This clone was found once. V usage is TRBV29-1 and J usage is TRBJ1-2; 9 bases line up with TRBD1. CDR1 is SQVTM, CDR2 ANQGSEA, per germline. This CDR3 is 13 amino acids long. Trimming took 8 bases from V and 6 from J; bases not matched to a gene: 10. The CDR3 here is CSSPNTGGHGYTF. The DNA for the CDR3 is TGCAGCTCACCCAATACAGGGGGCCATGGCTACACCTTC.

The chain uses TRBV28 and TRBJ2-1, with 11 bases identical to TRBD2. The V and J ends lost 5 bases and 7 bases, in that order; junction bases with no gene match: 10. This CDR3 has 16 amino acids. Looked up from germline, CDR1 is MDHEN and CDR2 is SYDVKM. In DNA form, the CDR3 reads TGTGCCAGCAGTGCTCCGGTGACTAGCGGGAAAAATGAGCAGTTCTTC. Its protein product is CASSAPVTSGKNEQFF.

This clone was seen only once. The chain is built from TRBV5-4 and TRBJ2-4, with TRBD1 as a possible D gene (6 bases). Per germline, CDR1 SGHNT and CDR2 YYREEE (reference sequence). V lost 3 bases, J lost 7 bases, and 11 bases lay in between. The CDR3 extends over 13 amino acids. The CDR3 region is CASSSGVTNIQYF. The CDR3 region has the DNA TGTGCCAGCAGCTCAGGGGTGACGAACATTCAGTACTTC.

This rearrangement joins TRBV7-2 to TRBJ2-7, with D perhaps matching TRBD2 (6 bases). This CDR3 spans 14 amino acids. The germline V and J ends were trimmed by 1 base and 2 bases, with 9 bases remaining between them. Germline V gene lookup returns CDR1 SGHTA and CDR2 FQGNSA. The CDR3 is CASSLVEGPYEQYF. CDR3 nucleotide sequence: TGTGCCAGCAGCTTAGTGGAGGGCCCCTACGAGCAGTACTTC.

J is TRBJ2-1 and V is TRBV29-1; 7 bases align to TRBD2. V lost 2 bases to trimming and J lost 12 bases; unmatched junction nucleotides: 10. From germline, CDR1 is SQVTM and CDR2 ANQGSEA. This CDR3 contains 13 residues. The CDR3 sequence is CSVEPGSGVGQFF. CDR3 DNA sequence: TGCAGCGTTGAACCCGGGAGCGGGGTCGGGCAGTTCTTC.

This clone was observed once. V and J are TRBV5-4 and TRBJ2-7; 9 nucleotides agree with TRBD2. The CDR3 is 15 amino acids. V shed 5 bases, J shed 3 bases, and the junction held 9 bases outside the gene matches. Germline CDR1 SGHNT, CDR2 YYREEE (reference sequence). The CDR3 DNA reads TGTGCCAGCAGTCAGAGACTAGCGGAGGACTACGAGCAGTACTTC. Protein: CASSQRLAEDYEQYF.

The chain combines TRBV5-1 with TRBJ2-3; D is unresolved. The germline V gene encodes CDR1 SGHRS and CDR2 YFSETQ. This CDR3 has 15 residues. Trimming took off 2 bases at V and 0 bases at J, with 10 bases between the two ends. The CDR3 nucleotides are TGCGCCAGCAGCTTTGTGGCTTCTAGCACAGATACGCAGTATTTT. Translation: CASSFVASSTDTQYF.

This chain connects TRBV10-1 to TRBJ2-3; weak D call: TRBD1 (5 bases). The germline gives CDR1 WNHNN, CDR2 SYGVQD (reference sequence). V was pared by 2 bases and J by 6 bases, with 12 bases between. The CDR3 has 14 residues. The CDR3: CASSEPGRSDTQYF. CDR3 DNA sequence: TGCGCCAGCAGTGAGCCAGGGCGGTCCGATACGCAGTATTTT.

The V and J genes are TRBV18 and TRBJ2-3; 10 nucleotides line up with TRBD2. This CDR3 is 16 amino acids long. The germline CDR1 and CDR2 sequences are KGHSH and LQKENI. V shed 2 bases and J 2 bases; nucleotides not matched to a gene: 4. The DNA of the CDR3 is TGTGCCAGCTCACCAACAGGACTAGCGGTCACAGATACGCAGTATTTT. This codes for CASSPTGLAVTDTQYF.

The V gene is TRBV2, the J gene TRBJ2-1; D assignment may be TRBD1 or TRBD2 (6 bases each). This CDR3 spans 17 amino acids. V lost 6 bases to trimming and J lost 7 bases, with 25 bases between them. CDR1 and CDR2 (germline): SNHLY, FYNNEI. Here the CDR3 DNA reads TGTGCCAGCAGAGGCGCTAACGGGGGCGGTCGTTGGAATGAGCAGTTCTTC. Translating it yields CASRGANGGGRWNEQFF.